This TCR beta chain was sequenced in a study of blood T cells in healthy people across ages. General study findings and limits: Naive CD4+ cells and diversity were both higher in long-lived donors than in aged donors. Estimated diversity across one million T cells was deemed an underestimate. Unknown CMV status may confound age-related changes in expanded clones. Per million T cells, TCR beta diversity dropped about linearly as age rose.

The CDR3 spans 16 residues. Trimming stripped 3 bases from V and 6 bases from J, with 18 bases between. Germline V gene sequence: CDR1 WSHSY, CDR2 SAAADI. A J-beta primer mix and a sample-barcoded 5' primer were used in a second PCR of about 7 to 12 cycles. MiXCR, applied by TCRdb to the 5' RACE reads, yields one record per CDR3 protein. The sample lists around 1,600,000 distinct CDR3 sequences, about 42% occurring once. As regards this clonotype: Its specificity is unknown.

This receptor was taken from a woman aged 18-29 years in good health. The chain carries TRBV10-2 and TRBJ2-1; D possibly matches TRBD1 or TRBD2 (5 bases each). The sample consisted of blood. CDR3 amino acids: CASSDSFRDGVNEQFF. The CDR3 DNA sequence: TGCGCCAGCAGTGACTCTTTTCGGGACGGGGTCAATGAGCAGTTCTTC.